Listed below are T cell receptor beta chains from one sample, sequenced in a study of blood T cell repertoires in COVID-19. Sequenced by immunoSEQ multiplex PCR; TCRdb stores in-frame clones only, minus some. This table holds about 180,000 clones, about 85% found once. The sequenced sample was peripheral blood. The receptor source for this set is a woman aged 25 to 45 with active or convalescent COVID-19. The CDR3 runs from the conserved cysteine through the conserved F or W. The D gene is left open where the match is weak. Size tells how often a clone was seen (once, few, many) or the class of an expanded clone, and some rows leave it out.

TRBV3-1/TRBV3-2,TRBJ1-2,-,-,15,TGTGCCAGCAGCCTTGCCGACAGGTTTCGGTATGGCTACACCTTC,CASSLADRFRYGYTF
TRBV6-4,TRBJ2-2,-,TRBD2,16,TGTGCCAGCAGTGACTCGGCTAGCGGGCACACCGGGGAGCTGTTTTTT,CASSDSASGHTGELFF
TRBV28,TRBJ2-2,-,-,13,TGTGCCAGCAGTTCCTTTAGCCAAAGGGAGCTGTTTTTT,CASSSFSQRELFF
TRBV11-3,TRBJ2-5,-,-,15,TGTGCCAGCAGCTTAGTGGGCGGGGCCCAAGAGACCCAGTACTTC,CASSLVGGAQETQYF
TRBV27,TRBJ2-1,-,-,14,TGTGCCAGCAGTTTTGGGGGCATCTACAATGAGCAGTTCTTC,CASSFGGIYNEQFF
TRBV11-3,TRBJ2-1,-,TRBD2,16,TGTCCCAGACGCCCCCACGGCGGGGGGGTCTACAATGAGCAGTTCTTC,CPRRPHGGGVYNEQFF
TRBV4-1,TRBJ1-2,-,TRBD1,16,TGCGCCAGCAGCCTAGATATGGACAGGGGAACCTATGGCTACACCTTC,CASSLDMDRGTYGYTF
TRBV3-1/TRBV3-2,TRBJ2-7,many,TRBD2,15,TGTGCCAGCAGCCTCGGACTAGCGGGGTCCGTAGGGCAGTACTTC,CASSLGLAGSVGQYF
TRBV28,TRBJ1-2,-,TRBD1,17,TGTGCCAGCAGTTTAGGGACAGGGGGTATGAAGGGGTATGGCTACACCTTC,CASSLGTGGMKGYGYTF
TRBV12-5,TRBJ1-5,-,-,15,TGTGCTAGTGGTTTGGTACTAGGAAGCAATCAGCCCCAGCATTTT,CASGLVLGSNQPQHF
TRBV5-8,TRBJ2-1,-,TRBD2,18,TGTGCCAGCAGCTTGAACCTCCGGGTTAGCGGGACCTACAATGAGCAGTTCTTC,CASSLNLRVSGTYNEQFF
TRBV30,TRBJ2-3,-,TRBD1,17,TGTGCCTGGAGTGGGGGAAGACAGGGATGGGGCACAGATACGCAGTATTTT,CAWSGGRQGWGTDTQYF
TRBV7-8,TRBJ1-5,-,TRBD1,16,TGTGCCAGCAGCTCCGACAGGGTTATTAGCAATCAGCCCCAGCATTTT,CASSSDRVISNQPQHF
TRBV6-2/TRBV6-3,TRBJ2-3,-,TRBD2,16,TGTGCCAGCAGCCCCCGGGAAGGACTAGCCACAGATACGCAGTATTTT,CASSPREGLATDTQYF
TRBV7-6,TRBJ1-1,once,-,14,TGTGCCAGCAGCTTAGTCGGGAGGGGGACTGAAGCTTTCTTT,CASSLVGRGTEAFF
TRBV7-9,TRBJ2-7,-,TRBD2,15,TGTGCCAGCAGCCCACTAGCGGGGGATTCCTACGAGCAGTACTTC,CASSPLAGDSYEQYF
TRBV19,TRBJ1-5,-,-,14,TGTGCCAGTAGTATAGCCGCAGGGCCTCAGCCCCAGCATTTT,CASSIAAGPQPQHF
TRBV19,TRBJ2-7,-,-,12,TGTGCCAGTGGCCGGGACTCCTACGAGCAGTACTTC,CASGRDSYEQYF
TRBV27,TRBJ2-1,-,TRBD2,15,TGTGCCAGCAGTTCCAGGACTAGCGGGGGCAATGAGCAGTTCTTC,CASSSRTSGGNEQFF
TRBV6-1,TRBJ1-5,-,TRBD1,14,TGTGCCAGCAGTCCTGGGACAGGGAGAATAGCCCAGCATTTT,CASSPGTGRIAQHF
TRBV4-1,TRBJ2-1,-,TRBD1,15,TGCGCCAGCAGTCTAACCGGGACAGGGGGCAGTGAGCAGTTCTTC,CASSLTGTGGSEQFF
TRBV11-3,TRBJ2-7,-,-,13,TGTGCCAGCAGCTTAGATGTGGGAGAGGAGCAGTACTTC,CASSLDVGEEQYF
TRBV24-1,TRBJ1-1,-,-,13,TGTGCCACCAGGAAAGGGGGTTACACTGAAGCTTTCTTT,CATRKGGYTEAFF
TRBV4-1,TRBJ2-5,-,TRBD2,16,TGCGCCAGCAGCCAAGAGTCCCTAGCGGGGGGAGAGACCCAGTACTTC,CASSQESLAGGETQYF
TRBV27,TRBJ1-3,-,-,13,TGTGCCAGCCGAAACCGCTACGGAAACACCATATATTTT,CASRNRYGNTIYF
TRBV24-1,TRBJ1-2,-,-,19,TGTGCCACCAGTGATTTCCACGGTGTTTACTCCCCCCTTAACTATGGCTACACCTTC,CATSDFHGVYSPLNYGYTF
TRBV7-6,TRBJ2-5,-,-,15,TGTGCCAGCAGCTTGGATACCGGGAAACAAGAGACCCAGTACTTC,CASSLDTGKQETQYF
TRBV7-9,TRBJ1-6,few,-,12,TGTGCCAGCAGGGGGCCGAATTCACCCCTCCACTTT,CASRGPNSPLHF
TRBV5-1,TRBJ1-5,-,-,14,TGCGCCAGCAGCTTGGAGCAGGGTAGTCAGCCCCAGCATTTT,CASSLEQGSQPQHF
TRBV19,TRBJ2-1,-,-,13,TGTGCCAGTAGCGACAGCCTATACAATGAGCAGTTCTTC,CASSDSLYNEQFF
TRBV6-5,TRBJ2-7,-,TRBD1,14,TGTGCCAGCAGTATAGGGACAGGGACCTACGAGCAGTACTTC,CASSIGTGTYEQYF
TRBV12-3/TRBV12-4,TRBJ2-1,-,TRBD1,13,TGTGCCAGCAGACCCTCAGGGGGCAATGAGCAGTTCTTC,CASRPSGGNEQFF
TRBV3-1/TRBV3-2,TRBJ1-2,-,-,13,TGTGCCAGCAGCCACCTAACAGGGCGGGGCTACACCTTC,CASSHLTGRGYTF
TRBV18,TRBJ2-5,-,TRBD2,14,TGTGCCAGCTCACCAATGGGACTAGGAGAGACCCAGTACTTC,CASSPMGLGETQYF
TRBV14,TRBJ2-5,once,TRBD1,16,TGTGCCAGCAGCCAAGATCTCGGACAGGGTCAAGAGACCCAGTACTTC,CASSQDLGQGQETQYF
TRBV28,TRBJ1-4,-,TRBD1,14,TGTGCCAGCAGTTCGACAGGGGGTAATGAAAAACTGTTTTTT,CASSSTGGNEKLFF
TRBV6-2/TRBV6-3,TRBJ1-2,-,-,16,TGTGCCAGCAGCCCTGCGGGGGGGACGGGGGACTATGGCTACACCTTC,CASSPAGGTGDYGYTF